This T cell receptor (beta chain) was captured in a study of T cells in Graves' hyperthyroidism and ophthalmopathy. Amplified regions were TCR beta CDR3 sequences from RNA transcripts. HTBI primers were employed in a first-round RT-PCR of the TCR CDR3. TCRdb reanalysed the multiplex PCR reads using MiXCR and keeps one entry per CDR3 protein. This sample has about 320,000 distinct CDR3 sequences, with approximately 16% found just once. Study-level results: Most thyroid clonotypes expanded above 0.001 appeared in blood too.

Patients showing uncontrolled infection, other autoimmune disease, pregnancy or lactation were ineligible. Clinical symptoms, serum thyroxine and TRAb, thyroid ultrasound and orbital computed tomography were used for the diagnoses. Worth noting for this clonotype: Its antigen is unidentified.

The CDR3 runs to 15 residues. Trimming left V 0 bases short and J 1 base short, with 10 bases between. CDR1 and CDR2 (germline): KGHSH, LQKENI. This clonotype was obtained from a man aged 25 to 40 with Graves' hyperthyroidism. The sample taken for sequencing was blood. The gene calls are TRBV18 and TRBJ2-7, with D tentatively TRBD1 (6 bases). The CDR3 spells CASSPPDSWSYEQYF. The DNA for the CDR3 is TGTGCCAGCTCACCACCGGACAGCTGGTCCTACGAGCAGTACTTC. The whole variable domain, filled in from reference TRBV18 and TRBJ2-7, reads NAGVMQNPRHLVRRRGQEARLRCSPMKGHSHVYWYRQLPEEGLKFMVYLQKENIIDESGMPKERFSAEFPKEGPSILRIQQVVRGDSAAYFCASSPPDSWSYEQYFGPGTRLTVT.